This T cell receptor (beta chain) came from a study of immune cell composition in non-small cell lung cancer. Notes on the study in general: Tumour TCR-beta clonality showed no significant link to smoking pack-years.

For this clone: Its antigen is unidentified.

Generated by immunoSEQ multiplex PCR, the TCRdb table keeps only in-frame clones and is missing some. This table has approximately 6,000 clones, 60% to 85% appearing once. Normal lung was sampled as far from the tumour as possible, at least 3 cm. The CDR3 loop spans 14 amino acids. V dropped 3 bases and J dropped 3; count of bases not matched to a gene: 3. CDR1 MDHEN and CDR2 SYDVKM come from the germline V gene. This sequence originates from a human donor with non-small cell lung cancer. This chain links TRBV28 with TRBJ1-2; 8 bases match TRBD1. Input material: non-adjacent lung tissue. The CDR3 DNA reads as TGTGCCAGCAGTTTCAGACAGGGGTACTATGGCTACACCTTC. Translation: CASSFRQGYYGYTF.